This T cell receptor beta chain was sequenced during a study of OX40 agonist ivuxolimab in advanced cancers. With V trimmed by 5 bases and J by 8 bases, 3 bases remained unmatched. This CDR3 comprises 12 residues. Germline V lookup: CDR1 SNHLY, CDR2 FYNNEI. Measured with immunoSEQ multiplex PCR; TCRdb has only the in-frame clones, and not every one. The sample includes tens of thousands of clones, 65% to 90% seen only once; the top ten take approximately 15%. The sequence derives from an adult with an advanced solid tumor such as melanoma, head and neck, liver or kidney cancer. Source: CD4+ or CD8+ T cells sorted from blood, taken in a trial of the OX40 agonist ivuxolimab. This sequence joins TRBV2 and TRBJ1-2; TRBD1 agrees at 9 bases. The CDR3 spells CASSTGGKGYTF. CDR3 nucleotide sequence: TGTGCCAGCAGTACAGGGGGCAAGGGCTACACCTTC.